This T cell receptor (beta chain) was sequenced during a study of blood T cell repertoires in COVID-19. About the research overall: From T cells, B-cell-depleted T cells, or PBMCs came the material, which was cDNA or gDNA.

The CDR3 is 12 amino acids. The V end lost 3 bases, the J end lost 6 bases, and 8 bases lay between the germline ends. CDR1 is SNHLY and CDR2 is FYNNEI in the germline V gene. Original processing notes: Estimates of nucleated cell counts were drawn from the amplification of reference gene primers. The table came from immunoSEQ multiplex PCR; TCRdb's copy has only in-frame clones and leaves some out. V and J calls and clone size follow that table, whereas D and trimming were derived from the DNA. The sample records around 190,000 clones, nearly 90% being singletons. The sample was peripheral blood. The TCR comes from a man between 50 and 59 years old with COVID-19, enrolled during active disease. The chain combines TRBV2 with TRBJ1-1; D not resolved. The CDR3 region has the DNA TGTGCCAGCAGTGAGGGAGCTCCTGAAGCTTTCTTT. Its translation is CASSEGAPEAFF.